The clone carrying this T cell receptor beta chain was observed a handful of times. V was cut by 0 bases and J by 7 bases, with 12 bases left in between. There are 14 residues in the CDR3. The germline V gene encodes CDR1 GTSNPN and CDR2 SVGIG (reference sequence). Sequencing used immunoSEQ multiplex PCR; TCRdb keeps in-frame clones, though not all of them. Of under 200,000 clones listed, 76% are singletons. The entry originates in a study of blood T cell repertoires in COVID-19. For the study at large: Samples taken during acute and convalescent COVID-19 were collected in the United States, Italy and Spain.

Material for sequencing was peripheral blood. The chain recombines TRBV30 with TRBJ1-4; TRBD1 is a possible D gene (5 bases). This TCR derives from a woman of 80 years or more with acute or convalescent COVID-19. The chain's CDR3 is CAWSVNGGGEKLFF. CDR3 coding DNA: TGTGCCTGGAGTGTGAACGGCGGGGGTGAAAAACTGTTTTTT.